This passage covers 29 T cell receptor beta chains from one sample sequenced in a study of T cell repertoires in cytomegalovirus infection. The antigens of these receptors remain unknown. Each CDR3 protein gets one entry after TCRdb re-called the reads with MiXCR. The sample carries roughly 49,000 distinct CDR3 sequences, 20% recorded once. The sequenced material came from PBMCs, sequenced either directly or after in vitro stimulation (not recorded which). Source of these receptors: a human donor in good health (CMV status not recorded). Some clones in this sample may be carry-over from other donors' samples.

The chain uses TRBV28 and TRBJ2-7; D is ambiguous. The CDR3 runs 15 residues. V lost 2 bases and J 0 bases, leaving 11 bases between the germline ends. The germline V gene has CDR1 MDHEN and CDR2 SYDVKM. The CDR3 DNA sequence: TGTGCCAGCAGTTTAGCCACGCTACTCTCCTACGAGCAGTACTTC. Translated, it gives CASSLATLLSYEQYF.

This chain uses TRBV11-2 with TRBJ1-1; D remains ambiguous. Germline lookup yields CDR1 SGHAT and CDR2 FQNNGV. The CDR3 loop spans 15 amino acids. V was pared by 1 base and J by 0 bases, with 9 bases between. The CDR3 region has the DNA TGTGCCAGCAGCTTAGCCGGACTCTTGAACACTGAAGCTTTCTTT. Translation: CASSLAGLLNTEAFF.

On this clonotype: This may arise from a read error, as a much more abundant clone is one base away. The chain's CDR3 is CASSLASGGGNEQFF. Written as DNA, the CDR3 is TGTGCCAGCAGCTTAGCCTCAGGGGGCGGAAATGAGCAGTTCTTC. The rearrangement joins TRBV7-2 to TRBJ2-1, with TRBD1 matching over 8 bases. This CDR3 spans 15 amino acids. V shed 0 bases and J 7 bases; nucleotides not matched to a gene: 5. CDR1 is SGHTA and CDR2 is FQGNSA in the germline V gene.

This clonotype was seen at least ten times. The chain recombines TRBV7-2 with TRBJ2-3; no reliable D call. The CDR3 has 14 residues. Germline V CDR1 and CDR2: SGHTA, FQGNSA. V was shortened by 3 bases and J by 0 bases, with 7 bases between the two germline ends. The CDR3 DNA follows: TGTGCCAGCAGCTTCCCCTCTAGCACAGATACGCAGTATTTT. This sequence encodes CASSFPSSTDTQYF.

The J gene is TRBJ2-7, the V gene TRBV2, with TRBD2 matching 12 bases. J gave up 12 bases and V 1 base, and 7 bases lay outside the gene matches. CDR1 SNHLY and CDR2 FYNNEI come from the germline V gene. The CDR3 contains 14 residues. CDR3 DNA sequence: TGTGCCAGCAGTGAAGACGGGACTAGCGGGTTCCCGTACTTC. It translates to CASSEDGTSGFPYF.

The sample holds a few counts of this clonotype. V gene TRBV5-4 combines with J gene TRBJ1-2, with unresolved D. The V and J ends lost 0 bases and 5 bases respectively, with 11 bases between them. Germline assignment: CDR1 SGHNT and CDR2 YYREEE (reference sequence). There are 14 residues in the CDR3. CDR3 amino acids: CASSLGGFGYGYTF. The CDR3 DNA is TGTGCCAGCAGCTTGGGAGGGTTCGGGTATGGCTACACCTTC. The full variable domain, with the rest looked up from reference TRBV5-4 and TRBJ1-2, is ETGVTQSPTHLIKTRGQQVTLRCSSQSGHNTVSWYQQALGQGPQFIFQYYREEENGRGNFPPRFSGLQFPNYSSELNVNALELDDSALYLCASSLGGFGYGYTFGSGTRLTVV.

As concerns this clonotype: A clone one base away is much larger, so this may be a read error. The chain employs TRBV12-3 or TRBV12-4 and TRBJ2-5, with 9 bases lining up with TRBD1. The CDR3 is 13 residues long. For the CDR3, the DNA is TGTGCCAGCAGTTTCCGGGACAGGGTTGCCCAGTCCTTC. Translating gives CASSFRDRVAQSF.

There are a few counts of this clonotype. The chain recombines TRBV7-4 with TRBJ1-5, with D tentatively TRBD1 (5 bases). The V gene's germline CDR1 is SGHVT and CDR2 SQSDAQ. V lost 5 bases and J 4 bases, leaving 15 bases between the germline ends. The CDR3 is 15 amino acids. In nucleotides, the CDR3 is TGTGCCAGCAGCGGAGGCAGGGAAACGAATCAGCCCCAGCATTTT. Translation gives CASSGGRETNQPQHF. Using reference TRBV7-4 and TRBJ1-5 for the parts outside the CDR3, the full variable domain is GAGVSQSPRYKVAKRGRDVALRCDSISGHVTLYWYRQTLGQGSEVLTYSQSDAQRDKSGRPSGRFSAERPERSVSTLKIQRTEQGDSAVYLCASSGGRETNQPQHFGDGTRLSIL.

This clonotype is labeled as large (0.1 to 1%). This sequence joins TRBV20-1 and TRBJ2-4; 7 bases map to TRBD1. The CDR3 runs to 18 residues. With 0 bases clipped from V and 1 base from J, the junction kept 12 bases outside the gene matches. Germline lookup yields CDR1 DFQATT and CDR2 SNEGSKA (reference sequence). The CDR3 DNA reads TGCAGTGCTAGAGAACTCCCCCCGACAGGGACGGCCAAAAACATTCAGTACTTC. The encoded protein is CSARELPPTGTAKNIQYF.

The genes are TRBV4-1 and TRBJ2-1; a weak D match, TRBD1 (5 bases). The V and J ends lost 0 bases and 7 bases respectively, with 13 bases between them. Germline CDR1 reads MGHRA; CDR2 reads YSYEKL. The CDR3 length is 15 residues. CDR3 sequence: CASSQEVRAQNEQFF. Written as DNA, the CDR3 is TGCGCCAGCAGCCAAGAGGTCAGGGCCCAGAATGAGCAGTTCTTC.

Only a few counts were recorded for this clonotype. The chain recombines TRBV9 with TRBJ1-1, with TRBD1 as a possible D gene (5 bases). The germline V and J ends were trimmed by 2 bases and 0 bases, with 11 bases remaining between them. Germline V gene data show CDR1 as SGDLS and CDR2 as YYNGEE. This CDR3 is 15 amino acids long. The CDR3 DNA reads TGTGCCAGCAGCGTCCAGGGAAGCATGAACACTGAAGCTTTCTTT. Protein: CASSVQGSMNTEAFF.

The chain employs TRBV6-1 and TRBJ2-5; D is uncertain. V lost 5 bases to trimming and J lost 3 bases, with 13 bases between them. This CDR3 has 14 amino acids. CDR1 is MNHNS and CDR2 is SASEGT in the germline V gene. This CDR3 is CASSTAGLEETQYF. The DNA of the CDR3 is TGTGCCAGCAGTACCGCCGGTCTCGAAGAGACCCAGTACTTC.

This rearrangement joins TRBV7-8 to TRBJ1-4; a weak D match, TRBD1 (6 bases). V lost 5 bases and J 0 bases, leaving 10 bases between the germline ends. This CDR3 spans 15 amino acids. From germline, CDR1 is SGHVS and CDR2 FQNEAQ. The CDR3 bases are TGTGCCAGCAGCCCAGGGGTACCAACTAATGAAAAACTGTTTTTT. This encodes CASSPGVPTNEKLFF.

The chain carries TRBV15 and TRBJ2-1; D call uncertain. Per the germline V gene, CDR1 is LNHNV and CDR2 is YYDKDF (reference sequence). The CDR3 spans 13 residues. V was trimmed by 0 bases and J by 3 bases, leaving 3 bases between them. CDR3 in DNA: TGTGCCACCAGCAGAGAAGACTACAATGAGCAGTTCTTC. It translates to CATSREDYNEQFF. The full variable domain, completed using reference TRBV15 and TRBJ2-1, is DAMVIQNPRYQVTQFGKPVTLSCSQTLNHNVMYWYQQKSSQAPKLLFHYYDKDFNNEADTPDNFQSRRPNTSFCFLDIRSPGLGDTAMYLCATSREDYNEQFFGPGTRLTVL.

CDR3 coding DNA: TGTGCCAGCAGCTTCGGGGGGTTAAGCTATGGCTACACCTTC. Translated: CASSFGGLSYGYTF. The rearrangement uses TRBV7-2 and TRBJ1-2; TRBD1 might be the D (5 bases). Germline V gene sequence: CDR1 SGHTA, CDR2 FQGNSA. The ends were cut back, 3 bases at V and 4 bases at J, with 12 bases in the middle. The CDR3 has 14 amino acids.

The chain carries TRBV28 and TRBJ2-1, with TRBD1 identical over 11 bases. The CDR3 has 16 residues. Trimming removed 3 bases from V and 7 bases from J; junction bases left unmatched: 8. From germline, CDR1 is MDHEN and CDR2 SYDVKM. CDR3 residues: CASSFNGQGARNEQFF. The CDR3 bases are TGTGCCAGCAGTTTCAACGGACAGGGGGCAAGGAATGAGCAGTTCTTC.

This clonotype was observed a few times. V and J are TRBV6-5 and TRBJ1-2; TRBD1 is a possible D gene (5 bases). The CDR3 length is 21 residues. The germline V gene has CDR1 MNHEY and CDR2 SVGAGI. Deletions cut 8 bases from V and 2 bases from J, with 36 bases between. Written as DNA, the CDR3 is TGTGCCAGCCGATCCTTCAGAGATCGCACGGGGGGAGTTACCCAAAACTATGGCTACACCTTC. Amino acids: CASRSFRDRTGGVTQNYGYTF.

This clonotype was seen at least ten times. The chain uses TRBV20-1 and TRBJ2-7; the D gene could be TRBD1 or TRBD2 (5 bases each). This CDR3 contains 15 residues. The V gene's germline CDR1 is DFQATT and CDR2 SNEGSKA (reference sequence). The CDR3 DNA follows: TGCGGGGCGGGTGTACCGCCGATTGAATACAACGAGCAGTACTTC. It codes for CGAGVPPIEYNEQYF.

At least ten counts were recorded for this clonotype. V gene TRBV5-5 combines with J gene TRBJ1-2, with D possibly TRBD1 on 5 matching bases. The V gene lost 5 bases and the J gene lost 0 bases, with 26 bases spanning the gap. Germline CDR1 SGHKS, CDR2 YYEKEE (reference sequence). This CDR3 region has 19 residues. The CDR3 nucleotides read TGTGCCAGCAGTCTCTCCTTCCGGGACCCCTTGGGGGCTAACTATGGCTACACCTTC. This sequence encodes CASSLSFRDPLGANYGYTF.

This chain joins TRBV23-1 and TRBJ1-5; D is ambiguous. TRBV23-1 falls under the ORF class, with uncertain function. The CDR3 is 16 residues long. V lost 1 base and J lost 6, with 16 bases in between. CDR3 in DNA: TGCGCCAGCAGTCAATGGGGTAGACCGGCGAGTCAGCCCCAGCATTTT. Its protein is CASSQWGRPASQPQHF.

This clonotype came up many times. The J gene is TRBJ2-1, the V gene TRBV18; unclear D gene. Looked up from germline, CDR1 is KGHSH and CDR2 is LQKENI. CDR3 length equals 12 residues. Trimming left V 6 bases short and J 7 bases short, with 10 bases between. DNA for the CDR3: TGTGCCAGCTCCATTACAGCTAATGAGCAGTTCTTC. This encodes CASSITANEQFF.

This clonotype was detected a few times. The chain recombines TRBV6-1 with TRBJ2-7; D may correspond to TRBD1 or TRBD2 (5 bases each). With 5 bases removed from V and 3 bases from J, the gap between germline ends came to 11 bases. CDR3 size: 13 residues. Germline V CDR1 and CDR2: MNHNS, SASEGT. DNA of the CDR3: TGTGCCAGCAGTTACGGGGCTTACTACGAGCAGTACTTC. Its protein is CASSYGAYYEQYF.

The rearrangement uses TRBV4-1 and TRBJ2-5; 10 nucleotides align to TRBD2. This CDR3 has 16 amino acids. Germline V CDR1 and CDR2: MGHRA, YSYEKL. The ends lost 5 bases at V and 11 bases at J; junction bases unmatched: 17. The CDR3 spells CASSAPGQREGRGQYF. DNA for the CDR3: TGCGCCAGCAGCGCCCCGGGCCAGCGGGAGGGCCGGGGTCAGTACTTC.

This clonotype was recorded at least ten times. This sequence joins TRBV12-3 or TRBV12-4 and TRBJ2-3, with 9 nucleotides matching TRBD1. This CDR3 comprises 13 residues. V gave up 4 bases and J gave up 7 bases; unmatched junction bases: 3. CDR3 sequence (DNA): TGTGCCAGCAGTTGGGGACAGGGAAATACGCAGTATTTT. Protein sequence: CASSWGQGNTQYF.

This clonotype appeared many times. The chain joins TRBV11-2 to TRBJ2-5; D might be TRBD1 (6 bases). With 5 bases removed from V and 0 bases from J, the gap between germline ends came to 16 bases. The germline V gene encodes CDR1 SGHAT and CDR2 FQNNGV. This CDR3 is built from 16 residues. The CDR3 region is CASSKVGGGDQETQYF. CDR3 nucleotides: TGTGCCAGCAGCAAAGTTGGGGGCGGAGACCAAGAGACCCAGTACTTC.

This clonotype was detected many times. The chain links TRBV18 to TRBJ2-5; no reliable D call. This CDR3 contains 12 residues. CDR1 KGHSH and CDR2 LQKENI come from the germline V gene. V was clipped by 0 bases and J by 1 base, with 0 bases between them. CDR3 sequence: CASSPPQETQYF. The DNA of the CDR3 is TGTGCCAGCTCACCACCCCAAGAGACCCAGTACTTC.

The J gene is TRBJ1-5, the V gene TRBV7-6; no reliable D call. With 4 bases removed from V and 7 bases from J, the gap between germline ends came to 11 bases. In germline, CDR1 is SGHVS, CDR2 FNYEAQ. The CDR3 is 13 amino acids. CDR3 nucleotide sequence: TGTGCCAGCAGCTATGAAAAGGGCCAGCCCCAGCATTTT. Encoded protein: CASSYEKGQPQHF.

This clonotype was found a few times. The J gene is TRBJ2-3, the V gene TRBV30; D is uncertain. The CDR3 is 13 amino acids. V lost 2 bases and J lost 0, with 6 bases in between. Per the germline V gene, CDR1 is GTSNPN and CDR2 is SVGIG (reference sequence). The CDR3 bases are TGTGCCTGGAGTACCGGTAGCACAGATACGCAGTATTTT. Protein: CAWSTGSTDTQYF.

The V call is TRBV5-1, the J call TRBJ2-3, with D possibly TRBD1 on 5 matching bases. CDR1 SGHRS and CDR2 YFSETQ come from the germline V gene. Trimming removed 1 base from V and 4 bases from J, with 7 bases in between. This CDR3 has 13 residues. CDR3 nucleotide sequence: TGCGCCAGCAGCTTGCAGGGTGCAGATACGCAGTATTTT. This translates into CASSLQGADTQYF.